This T cell receptor (beta chain) was profiled in a study of identical twins. On this clonotype itself: Its antigen is unknown.

TCRdb independently ran MiXCR on the 5' RACE reads; one entry per CDR3 protein. Among fewer than 250,000 distinct CDR3 sequences listed, approximately 8.3% were seen once. V lost 5 bases, J lost 6 bases, and 13 bases stayed unmatched. Germline-derived CDR1 and CDR2 are SQVTM and ANQGSEA. This CDR3 contains 16 residues. The study's findings and limits: Memory repertoires showed no such pattern, whereas abundant cord blood beta clonotypes carried fewer insertions.

These data also featured in a second study, about yellow fever vaccine responses in identical twins.

The clonotype was recovered from a woman aged 18-29 years in good health. Sequenced: memory (CD45RO+) T cells sorted from blood. The chain couples TRBV29-1 to TRBJ1-2; 12 bases line up with TRBD1. In nucleotides, the CDR3 is TGCAGCGTTTCCCCAGGGACAGGGGGCCGGAGACATGGCTACACCTTC. Its protein is CSVSPGTGGRRHGYTF.